This T cell receptor beta chain was recorded in a study of blood T cell repertoires in COVID-19. Study summary: Sources were T cells, B-cell-depleted T cells, or PBMCs; the material itself was cDNA or gDNA.

This clone has just a few counts. CDR1 is SGHAT and CDR2 is FQNNGV in the germline V gene. The CDR3 length is 17 residues. V was clipped by 1 base and J by 4 bases; unmatched bases: 5. In the original processing: Reference gene primer amplification yielded estimated nucleated cell counts. Data came from immunoSEQ multiplex PCR; TCRdb stores just in-frame clones and leaves some out. V, J and clone size reflect that table, while D and trimming were determined from the DNA. The sample records 150,000 to 250,000 clones, about 85% being singletons. This receptor was identified in a woman in her forties with COVID-19, enrolled during active disease. The material sequenced was peripheral blood. The chain uses TRBV11-2 and TRBJ2-7; TRBD2 matches 15 bases. CDR3 residues: CASSLVSGLAGGYEQYF. The CDR3 DNA reads as TGTGCCAGCAGCTTAGTCTCTGGACTAGCGGGAGGGTACGAGCAGTACTTC.